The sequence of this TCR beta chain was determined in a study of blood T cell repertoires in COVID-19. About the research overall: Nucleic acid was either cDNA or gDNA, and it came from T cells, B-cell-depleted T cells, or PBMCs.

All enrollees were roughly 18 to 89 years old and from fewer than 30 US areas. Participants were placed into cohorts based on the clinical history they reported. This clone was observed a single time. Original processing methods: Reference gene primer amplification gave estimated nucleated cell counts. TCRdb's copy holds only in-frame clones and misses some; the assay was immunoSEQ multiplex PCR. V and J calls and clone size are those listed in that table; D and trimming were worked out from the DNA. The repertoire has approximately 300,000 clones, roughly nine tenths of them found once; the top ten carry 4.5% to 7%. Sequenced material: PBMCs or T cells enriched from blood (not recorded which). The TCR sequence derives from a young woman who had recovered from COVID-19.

CDR3 DNA sequence: TGCAGCGGAGGACAGGGGATTTATGGCTACACCTTC. The encoded protein is CSGGQGIYGYTF. The chain links TRBV29-1 to TRBJ1-2; 9 nucleotides line up with TRBD1. The CDR3 length is 12 residues. J was trimmed by 5 bases and V by 7 bases; bases with no gene match: 5. Per germline, CDR1 SQVTM and CDR2 ANQGSEA. Supplemented by reference TRBV29-1 and TRBJ1-2, the full variable domain reads SAVISQKPSRDICQRGTSLTIQCQVDSQVTMMFWYRQQPGQSLTLIATANQGSEATYESGFVIDKFPISRPNLTFSTLTVSNMSPEDSSIYLCSGGQGIYGYTFGSGTRLTVV.